This TCR beta chain was documented in a study of identical twins. Overall study findings and caveats: Carriage of fewer insertions was seen in abundant cord blood beta clonotypes, whereas memory repertoires showed none. For out-of-frame beta sequences, excess twin sharing was weaker.

Of note for this clonotype: What it binds is not known. This could be a read error, since a much larger clone is one nucleotide away.

Via MiXCR, TCRdb re-called the 5' RACE reads, giving one row per CDR3 protein. Seen here are some 1,600,000 distinct CDR3 sequences, around 29% observed once, and the top ten hold roughly 0.3%. CDR3 size: 13 residues. The V gene is TRBV12-3 or TRBV12-4, the J gene TRBJ2-7, with 9 bases lining up with TRBD2. Sequencing used cord blood. This TCR came from a newborn girl in good health. The CDR3, as DNA: TGTGCCGGCAGTTTAGCGGGGGTCCACGAGCAGTACTTC. This gives the protein CAGSLAGVHEQYF.